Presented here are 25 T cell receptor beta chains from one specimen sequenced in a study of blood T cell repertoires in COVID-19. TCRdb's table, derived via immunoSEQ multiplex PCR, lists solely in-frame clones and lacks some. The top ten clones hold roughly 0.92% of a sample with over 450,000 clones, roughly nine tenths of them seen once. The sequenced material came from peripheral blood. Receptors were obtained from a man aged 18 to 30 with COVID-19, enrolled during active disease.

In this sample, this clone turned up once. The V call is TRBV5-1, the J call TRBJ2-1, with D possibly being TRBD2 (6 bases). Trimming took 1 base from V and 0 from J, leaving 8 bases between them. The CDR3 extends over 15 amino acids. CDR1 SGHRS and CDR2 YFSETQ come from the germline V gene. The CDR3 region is CASSLMGGSYNEQFF. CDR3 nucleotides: TGCGCCAGCAGCTTGATGGGGGGCTCCTACAATGAGCAGTTCTTC.

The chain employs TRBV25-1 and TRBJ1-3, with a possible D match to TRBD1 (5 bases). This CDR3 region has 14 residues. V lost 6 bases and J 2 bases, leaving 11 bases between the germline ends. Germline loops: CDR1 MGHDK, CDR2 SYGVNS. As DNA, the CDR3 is TGTGCCAGCAGCTTACAGGAAGCTGGAAACACCATATATTTT. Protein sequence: CASSLQEAGNTIYF.

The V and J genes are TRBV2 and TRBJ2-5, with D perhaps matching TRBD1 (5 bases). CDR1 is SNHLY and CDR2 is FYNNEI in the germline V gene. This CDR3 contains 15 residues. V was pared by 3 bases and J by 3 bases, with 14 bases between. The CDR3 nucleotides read TGTGCCAGCAGTGACTGGACATCCATGGAAGAGACCCAGTACTTC. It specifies CASSDWTSMEETQYF.

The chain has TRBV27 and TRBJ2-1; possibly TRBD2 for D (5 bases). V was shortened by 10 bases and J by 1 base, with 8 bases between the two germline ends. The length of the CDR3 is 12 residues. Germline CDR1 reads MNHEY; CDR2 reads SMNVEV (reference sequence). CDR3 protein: CATGGSYNEQFF. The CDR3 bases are TGTGCCACGGGCGGGTCCTACAATGAGCAGTTCTTC.

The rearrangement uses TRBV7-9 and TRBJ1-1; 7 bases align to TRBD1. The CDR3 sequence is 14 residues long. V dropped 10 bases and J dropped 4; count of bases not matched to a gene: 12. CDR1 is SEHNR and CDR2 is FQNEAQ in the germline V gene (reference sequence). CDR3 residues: CATTGADLATEAFF. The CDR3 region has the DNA TGTGCCACCACAGGGGCGGATTTGGCCACTGAAGCTTTCTTT.

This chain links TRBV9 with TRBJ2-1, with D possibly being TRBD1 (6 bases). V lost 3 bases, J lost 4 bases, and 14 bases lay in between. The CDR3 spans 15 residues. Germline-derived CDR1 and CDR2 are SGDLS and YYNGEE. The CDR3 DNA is TGTGCCAGCAGCGCCACCGGGACACAATACAATGAGCAGTTCTTC. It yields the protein CASSATGTQYNEQFF.

The CDR3: CASSPETGGEKYEQYF. DNA for the CDR3: TGTGCCAGCAGTCCAGAAACAGGGGGCGAAAAGTACGAGCAGTACTTC. This rearrangement joins TRBV27 to TRBJ2-7; 9 bases agree with TRBD1. Per germline, CDR1 MNHEY and CDR2 SMNVEV (reference sequence). The CDR3 runs to 16 residues. Trimming at V came to 5 bases and at J to 4 bases, leaving 12 bases not matched to a gene.

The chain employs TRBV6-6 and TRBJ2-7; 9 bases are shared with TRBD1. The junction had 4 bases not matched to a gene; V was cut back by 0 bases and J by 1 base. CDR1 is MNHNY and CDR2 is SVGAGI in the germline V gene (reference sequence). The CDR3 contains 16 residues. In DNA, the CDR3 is TGTGCCAGCAGTTACTCCGGACAGGGGTCGTCCTACGAGCAGTACTTC. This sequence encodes CASSYSGQGSSYEQYF.

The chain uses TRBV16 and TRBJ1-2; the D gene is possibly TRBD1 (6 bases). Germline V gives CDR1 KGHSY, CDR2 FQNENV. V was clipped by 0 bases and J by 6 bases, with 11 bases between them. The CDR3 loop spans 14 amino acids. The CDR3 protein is CASSQSVTGNGYTF. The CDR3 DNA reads TGTGCCAGCAGCCAATCCGTCACAGGGAATGGCTACACCTTC. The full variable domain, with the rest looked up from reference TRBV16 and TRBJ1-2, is GEEVAQTPKHLVRGEGQKAKLYCAPIKGHSYVFWYQQVLKNEFKFLISFQNENVFDETGMPKERFSAKCLPNSPCSLEIQATKLEDSAVYFCASSQSVTGNGYTFGSGTRLTVV.

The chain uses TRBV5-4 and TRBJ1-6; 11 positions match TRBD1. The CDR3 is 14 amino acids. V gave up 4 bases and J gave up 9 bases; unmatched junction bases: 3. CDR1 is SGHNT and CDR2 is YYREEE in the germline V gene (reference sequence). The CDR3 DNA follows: TGTGCCAGCAGCCCAGGGACAGGGGGTTCACCCCTCCACTTT. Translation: CASSPGTGGSPLHF. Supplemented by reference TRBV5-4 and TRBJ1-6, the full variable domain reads ETGVTQSPTHLIKTRGQQVTLRCSSQSGHNTVSWYQQALGQGPQFIFQYYREEENGRGNFPPRFSGLQFPNYSSELNVNALELDDSALYLCASSPGTGGSPLHFGNGTRLTVT.

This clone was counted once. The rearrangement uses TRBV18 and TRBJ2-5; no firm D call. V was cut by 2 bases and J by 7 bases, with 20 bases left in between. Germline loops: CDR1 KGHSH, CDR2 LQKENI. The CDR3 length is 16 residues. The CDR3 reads CASSPYQTYTFGTQYF. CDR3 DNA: TGTGCCAGCTCACCATATCAGACATATACCTTTGGGACCCAGTACTTC.

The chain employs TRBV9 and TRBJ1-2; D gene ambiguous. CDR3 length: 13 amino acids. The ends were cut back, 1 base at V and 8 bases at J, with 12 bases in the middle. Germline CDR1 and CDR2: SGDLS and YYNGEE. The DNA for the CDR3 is TGTGCCAGCAGCGTAACGGGATTCGGGGGCTACACCTTC. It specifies CASSVTGFGGYTF.

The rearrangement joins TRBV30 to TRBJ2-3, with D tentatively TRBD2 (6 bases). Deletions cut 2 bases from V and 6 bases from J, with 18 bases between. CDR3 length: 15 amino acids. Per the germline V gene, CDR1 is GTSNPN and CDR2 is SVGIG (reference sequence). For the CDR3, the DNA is TGTGCCTGGAGTACTCTAGCGAATGGACGGGATACGCAGTATTTT. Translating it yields CAWSTLANGRDTQYF.

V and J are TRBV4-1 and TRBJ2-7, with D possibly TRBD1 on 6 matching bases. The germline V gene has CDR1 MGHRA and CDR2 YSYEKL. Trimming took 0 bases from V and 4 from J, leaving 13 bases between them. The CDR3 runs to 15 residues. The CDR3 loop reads CASSQETTQGYEQYF. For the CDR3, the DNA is TGCGCCAGCAGCCAAGAGACCACTCAGGGGTACGAGCAGTACTTC.

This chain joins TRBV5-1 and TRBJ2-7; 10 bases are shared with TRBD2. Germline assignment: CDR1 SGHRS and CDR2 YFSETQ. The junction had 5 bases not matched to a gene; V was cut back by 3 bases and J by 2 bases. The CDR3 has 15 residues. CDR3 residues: CASSSGAGGPYEQYF. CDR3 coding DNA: TGCGCCAGCAGCTCTGGAGCGGGGGGGCCCTACGAGCAGTACTTC.

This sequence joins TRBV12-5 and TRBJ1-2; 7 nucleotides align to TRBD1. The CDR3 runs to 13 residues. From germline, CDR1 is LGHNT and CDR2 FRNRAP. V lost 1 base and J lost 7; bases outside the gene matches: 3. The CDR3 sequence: CASGLGQGRGYTF. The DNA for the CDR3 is TGTGCTAGTGGTTTGGGACAGGGCCGTGGCTACACCTTC.

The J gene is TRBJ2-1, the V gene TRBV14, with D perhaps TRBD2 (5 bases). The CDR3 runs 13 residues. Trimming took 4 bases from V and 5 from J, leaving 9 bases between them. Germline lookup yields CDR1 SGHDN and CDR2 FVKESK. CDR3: CASSPRGNNEQFF. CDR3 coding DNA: TGTGCCAGCAGCCCCCGGGGAAACAATGAGCAGTTCTTC.

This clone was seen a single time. The CDR3 DNA reads TGTGCCAGCAGCTTACGGGGGGGTCACTACAATGAGCAGTTCTTC. Its protein is CASSLRGGHYNEQFF. The chain uses TRBV7-3 and TRBJ2-1, with 8 bases aligning to TRBD2. This CDR3 is built from 15 residues. CDR1 SGHTA and CDR2 FQGTGA come from the germline V gene. Trimming took 2 bases from V and 3 from J; bases not matched to a gene: 3.

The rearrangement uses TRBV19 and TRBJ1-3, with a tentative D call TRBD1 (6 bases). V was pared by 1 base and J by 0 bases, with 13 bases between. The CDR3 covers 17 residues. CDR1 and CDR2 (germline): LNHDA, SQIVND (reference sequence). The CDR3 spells CASSIAGGQSSGNTIYF. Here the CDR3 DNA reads TGTGCCAGTAGTATAGCGGGGGGACAAAGCTCTGGAAACACCATATATTTT.

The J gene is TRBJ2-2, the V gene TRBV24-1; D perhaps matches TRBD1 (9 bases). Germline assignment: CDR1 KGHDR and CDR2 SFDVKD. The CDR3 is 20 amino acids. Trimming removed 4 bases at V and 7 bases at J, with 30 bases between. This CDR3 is CATSDPVPGQGAGAGGELFF. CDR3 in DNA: TGTGCCACCAGTGACCCGGTCCCGGGACAGGGAGCGGGAGCGGGCGGGGAGCTGTTTTTT.

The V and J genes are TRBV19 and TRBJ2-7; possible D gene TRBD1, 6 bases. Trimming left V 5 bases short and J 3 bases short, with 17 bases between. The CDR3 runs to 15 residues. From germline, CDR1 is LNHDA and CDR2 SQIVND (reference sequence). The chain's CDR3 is CASSFLTGPLYEQYF. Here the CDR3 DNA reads TGTGCCAGTAGTTTTTTGACAGGCCCCCTCTACGAGCAGTACTTC. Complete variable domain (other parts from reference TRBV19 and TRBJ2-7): DGGITQSPKYLFRKEGQNVTLSCEQNLNHDAMYWYRQDPGQGLRLIYYSQIVNDFQKGDIAEGYSVSREKKESFPLTVTSAQKNPTAFYLCASSFLTGPLYEQYFGPGTRLTVT.

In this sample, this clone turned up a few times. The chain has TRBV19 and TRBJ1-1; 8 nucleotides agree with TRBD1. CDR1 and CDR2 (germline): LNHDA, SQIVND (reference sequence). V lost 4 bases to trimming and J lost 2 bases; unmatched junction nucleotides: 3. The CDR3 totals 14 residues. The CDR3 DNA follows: TGTGCCAGTAGTACAGGGACAGGCAACACTGAAGCTTTCTTT. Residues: CASSTGTGNTEAFF.

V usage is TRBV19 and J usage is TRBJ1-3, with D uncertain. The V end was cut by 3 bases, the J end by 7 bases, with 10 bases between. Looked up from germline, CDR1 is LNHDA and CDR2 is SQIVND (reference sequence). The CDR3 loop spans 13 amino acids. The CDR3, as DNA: TGTGCCAGTAGTATCCCTCCGGTCAACACCATATATTTT. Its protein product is CASSIPPVNTIYF.

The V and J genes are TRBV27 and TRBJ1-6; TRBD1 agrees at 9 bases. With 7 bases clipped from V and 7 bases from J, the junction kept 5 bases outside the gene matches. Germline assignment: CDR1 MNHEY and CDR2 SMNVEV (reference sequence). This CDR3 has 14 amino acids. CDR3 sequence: CASNRGQGNSPLHF. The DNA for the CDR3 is TGTGCCAGCAATAGGGGACAGGGCAATTCACCCCTCCACTTT.

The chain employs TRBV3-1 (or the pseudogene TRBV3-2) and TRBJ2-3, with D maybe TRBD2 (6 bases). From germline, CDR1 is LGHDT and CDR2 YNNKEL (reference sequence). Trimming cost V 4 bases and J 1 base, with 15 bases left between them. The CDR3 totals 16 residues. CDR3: CASSLIPGGGTDTQYF. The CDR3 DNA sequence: TGTGCCAGCAGCCTTATCCCCGGCGGGGGCACAGATACGCAGTATTTT.